This T cell receptor beta chain was retrieved from a study of Ad26.COV2.S vaccination and SARS-CoV-2 variants. Turning to the study itself: As a participant in COV1001, the donor was in the Ad26.COV2.S trial arm.

The treatment is: 19 received Ad26.COV2.S at low or high dose, single or two shots; about five received placebo; per-sample allocation not given. The study sampled participants on day 63 after the first vaccine or placebo injection. Donation came from an adult in Boston who was aged 18-55 years. Germline loops: CDR1 SGHDT, CDR2 YYEEEE. Trimming removed 6 bases at V and 4 bases at J, with 14 bases between. CDR3 size: 13 residues. Sequencing used immunoSEQ multiplex PCR; TCRdb keeps in-frame clones, though not all of them. The sample consists of 250,000 or so clones, about 83% of them appearing once. The receptor was derived from a person aged 18-60 years who received the Ad26.COV2.S COVID-19 vaccine or a placebo. The V and J genes are TRBV5-6 and TRBJ2-7; the D is unclear. Sample: peripheral blood, taken in a trial of Ad26.COV2.S vaccine versus placebo. The CDR3 DNA reads TGTGCCAGCAACCCCCGGGCGAGGTACGAGCAGTACTTC. Its protein is CASNPRARYEQYF.